The 10 T cell receptor beta chains below were found in one sample sequenced in a study of tumor-infiltrating lymphocytes in primary liver carcinoma. Taking about 18-31 mg of unsorted bulk tissue, the authors co-extracted RNA and DNA. TCR beta cDNA was prepared out of 500 ng total RNA by means of a constant-region primer. Library construction for TCR beta comprised three nested multiplex PCR rounds performed with slightly modified ARM-PCR. Use of TRBV1-TRBV30 forward primers with a C-beta reverse primer characterized the first two PCR rounds, which lasted about 11 cycles each. In TCRdb, the multiplex PCR reads were re-called with MiXCR into one record per CDR3 protein. The table has 100,000 or so distinct CDR3 sequences, roughly four fifths seen once. The sample consisted of liver tumor tissue from sampling region 3. Subset defined: tumor region T3, left-lateral pole. The receptor source for this set is a man between 40 and 49 years old with primary liver carcinoma and hepatitis B virus infection.

About this clonotype: It is likely a read error, because the conserved phenylalanine at the end of the CDR3 is missing. This chain connects TRBV7-9 to TRBJ2-1; D not resolved. Germline V CDR1 and CDR2: SEHNR, FQNEAQ (reference sequence). The CDR3 is 15 residues long. V dropped 10 bases and J dropped 4 bases, with 20 bases sitting between them. The CDR3 DNA reads TGTGCCAACAGTGAGAGTTTATCCGAATACAATGAGCAGTTCATC. Protein sequence: CANSESLSEYNEQFI.

As concerns this clonotype: A read error may produce the germline difference seen at one junction end. CDR3 sequence: CACSLVHNYGYTF. CDR3 coding DNA: TGTGCATGCAGCTTGGTCCATAACTATGGTTACACCTTC. The chain joins TRBV11-1 to TRBJ1-2; D not resolved. The CDR3 has 13 amino acids. The germline V gene encodes CDR1 SGHAT and CDR2 FQDESV (reference sequence). The full variable domain, completed using reference TRBV11-1 and TRBJ1-2, is EAEVAQSPRYKITEKSQAVAFWCDPISGHATLYWYRQILGQGPELLVQFQDESVVDDSQLPKDRFSAERLKGVDSTLKIQPAELGDSAMYLCACSLVHNYGYTFGSGTRLTVV.

V is TRBV10-3 and J is TRBJ2-7; 9 bases fit TRBD2. The CDR3 sequence is 15 residues long. The V and J ends lost 6 bases and 3 bases, in that order; junction bases with no gene match: 9. Germline lookup yields CDR1 ENHRY and CDR2 SYGVKD. The CDR3 region is CAISYGTSYYYEQYF. DNA for the CDR3: TGTGCCATCAGCTACGGGACTAGCTACTACTACGAGCAGTACTTC.

A note on this clonotype: Since the CDR3 does not end with the conserved phenylalanine or tryptophan, this likely comes from a read error. Here the CDR3 DNA reads TGTGCCAACAGCTTTCATGGGACTAGCGGGACCAAAAACATTCAGTACTCC. Residues: CANSFHGTSGTKNIQYS. This chain connects TRBV11-1 to TRBJ2-4; 13 nucleotides agree with TRBD2. The germline CDR1 and CDR2 sequences are SGHAT and FQDESV (reference sequence). The CDR3 loop spans 17 amino acids.

The chain carries TRBV12-3 or TRBV12-4 and TRBJ1-2; D unresolved. The CDR3 is 13 residues long. Trimming took 6 bases from V and 8 from J, leaving 16 bases between them. CDR3 amino acids: CASSYGLRQGYTF. The CDR3, as DNA: TGTGCCAGCAGCTATGGACTCCGGCAGGGCTACACCTTC.

To note about this clonotype: A junction boundary mismatches the germline segment, possibly from a read error. The gene calls are TRBV11-2 and TRBJ2-3; D is undetermined. This CDR3 spans 14 amino acids. Germline assignment: CDR1 SGHAT and CDR2 FQNNGV. The DNA of the CDR3 is TGTGCCAGCAGTTTAAACCGACATGGGGATATGCAGTATTTT. Translation gives CASSLNRHGDMQYF.

This clonotype appeared a few times. At one end, the junction sequence differs from germline, possibly due to a read error. This chain joins TRBV13 and TRBJ1-5; D is unresolved. This CDR3 comprises 14 residues. The germline CDR1 and CDR2 sequences are PRHDT and FYEKMQ (reference sequence). Written as DNA, the CDR3 is TGTGCCAGCAACTTAGGTGGTAGCAATCAGCCCCAGCATTTT. Translating gives CASNLGGSNQPQHF.

The chain links TRBV11-3 to TRBJ1-5; maybe TRBD1 (5 bases). This CDR3 is 15 amino acids long. V dropped 0 bases and J dropped 16 bases, with 22 bases sitting between them. Germline CDR1 and CDR2: SGHNT and YENEEA. The CDR3 DNA sequence: TGTGCCAGCAGCTTAGATCTGGGGGTGGCTCTGCCTCAACATTTT. It encodes CASSLDLGVALPQHF.

As regards this clonotype: The junction departs from germline at one end; a sequencing error may be responsible. V gene TRBV11-1 combines with J gene TRBJ2-6, with D hard to call. Germline V gene sequence: CDR1 SGHAT, CDR2 FQDESV (reference sequence). This CDR3 spans 15 amino acids. CDR3 amino acids: CASSLGRAGPNVLTF. In DNA, the CDR3 is TGTGCCAGCAGCTTGGGCAGAGCTGGGCCCAACGTCCTGACCTTC.

This clonotype was detected only once. Compared with germline, one end of the junction differs, possibly owing to a read error. The chain employs TRBV29-1 and TRBJ2-7; 8 positions match TRBD2. The germline V gene encodes CDR1 SQVTM and CDR2 ANQGSEA. The CDR3 length is 13 residues. In DNA, the CDR3 is TGCAGCGTCGGGGGGGCATCGACCTACGAGCACTACTTC. Its translation is CSVGGASTYEHYF.